This T cell receptor beta chain was observed in a study of cytomegalovirus exposure and HLA in healthy donors. Study as a whole: A preliminary data release comprised approximately 85 million unique TCRs obtained from HLA-typed donors. Study findings and constraints: Indistinguishable V segments, including TRBV6-2 and TRBV6-3, were excluded. Later analysis showed TCR association rates varying by HLA locus, highest for DRB1 and lowest for HLA-C. Later analysis associated a missense DCLRE1C variant with TCR beta V- and J-gene trimming.

The CDR3 is 13 amino acids. Trimming cost V 4 bases and J 0 bases, with 6 bases left between them. Germline loops: CDR1 SGHNT, CDR2 YENEEA. Points on this clone: What it binds is not known.

13 Jbeta primers and 60 Vbeta primers were used for the PCR. The repertoire was sequenced with immunoSEQ multiplex PCR; TCRdb's copy has only in-frame clones and lacks some. The sample includes approximately 160,000 clones, approximately 80% of them seen just once. This chain links TRBV11-3 with TRBJ1-1; D not resolved. The sample was PBMCs. The TCR sequence derives from a man younger than 45 in good health and CMV-seropositive. The CDR3 coding sequence is TGTGCCAGCAGCTCAACAGTGAACACTGAAGCTTTCTTT. It codes for CASSSTVNTEAFF.